These T cell receptor beta chains were read from a single sample in a study of technical replicates of blood from a handful of donors. This table comes from immunoSEQ multiplex PCR, and its TCRdb copy is limited to in-frame clones, with some not included. The sample carries fewer than 100,000 clones, approximately 94% recorded once. Source material: T cells isolated from PBMCs. These receptors all stem from a human donor in good health. Both conserved end residues are part of each CDR3. D genes are given only for firm matches. Rows may omit the clone size; those that give it use once, few, many or a size class.

d_call j_call v_call clone_size cdr3_nt cdr3_aa
- TRBJ2-7 TRBV29-1 - TGCAGCGTTGCCAGGGCCGAGCCCTACGAGCAGTACTTC CSVARAEPYEQYF
TRBD2 TRBJ2-7 TRBV5-4 - TGTGCCAGCAGCATACGGACTAGCGGGAGCACTATTTACGAGCAGTACTTC CASSIRTSGSTIYEQYF
- TRBJ2-2 TRBV5-1 - TGCGCCAGCAGCTTCGGTTTGTTGTCTGAGACCGGGGAGCTGTTTTTT CASSFGLLSETGELFF
- TRBJ2-1 TRBV7-9 - TGTGCCAGCAAAGGTGGCGGCCTCCACAATGAGCAGTTCTTC CASKGGGLHNEQFF
- TRBJ1-1 TRBV2 once TGTGCCAGCAGCCCGGTGACTGAAGCTTTCTTT CASSPVTEAFF
- TRBJ2-7 TRBV13 - TGTGCCAGCAGCTCTAAGTACGAGCAGTACTTC CASSSKYEQYF
TRBD1 TRBJ1-4 TRBV29-1 - TGCAGCGTTGCTGGGACCGGGACAGGGGACTATTCAACTAATGAAAAACTGTTTTTT CSVAGTGTGDYSTNEKLFF
TRBD2 TRBJ2-2 TRBV6-5 - TGTGCCAGCAGTTACCCCCGGGGGGGGCACACCGGGGAGCTGTTTTTT CASSYPRGGHTGELFF
- TRBJ1-2 TRBV6-6 - TGTGCCAGCAGTCCACAGGACAGAACTGGCTACACCTTC CASSPQDRTGYTF
TRBD1 TRBJ2-7 TRBV29-1 - TGCAGCGTCAGAGACTCGGGGACAGGGGGCGTGCAGTACTTC CSVRDSGTGGVQYF
TRBD2 TRBJ2-7 TRBV5-4 once TGTGCCAGCAGCCGGGGGACTAGCGGGTCCCCCTACGAGCAGTACTTC CASSRGTSGSPYEQYF
- TRBJ1-2 TRBV7-9 once TGTGCCAGCAGCGTGGGTCTAGCTTATGGCTACACCTTC CASSVGLAYGYTF
- TRBJ2-1 TRBV28 - TGTGCCAGCAGTTCAGGGGGGTGGTCCGGTGAGCAGTTCTTC CASSSGGWSGEQFF
TRBD1 TRBJ1-2 TRBV5-1 - TGCGCCAGCAGCTTGTATAGGACAGGGCAAAAACGGAACTATGGCTACACCTTC CASSLYRTGQKRNYGYTF
- TRBJ1-1 TRBV6-6 - TGTGCCAGCAGTCAGCAGGGGAACACTGAAGCTTTCTTT CASSQQGNTEAFF
- TRBJ2-2 TRBV5-1 - TGCGCCAGCAGCCTGTCGGAGCTTAGTGGCACCGGGGAGCTGTTTTTT CASSLSELSGTGELFF
- TRBJ1-6 TRBV5-1 - TGCGCCAGCAGCGTACAGGGTGCGGGGGGCTATAATTCACCCCTCCACTTT CASSVQGAGGYNSPLHF
- TRBJ1-2 TRBV7-6 - TGTGCCAGCAGCCCCCGGGAGACGACCTATGGCTACACCTTC CASSPRETTYGYTF
- TRBJ1-3 TRBV6-6 - TGTGCCAGCAGTTACAGCGGGGCCTCTGGAAACACCATATATTTT CASSYSGASGNTIYF
- TRBJ2-3 TRBV5-5 - TGTGCCAGCAGCCCGGGTATCTATACGCAGTATTTT CASSPGIYTQYF
- TRBJ2-3 TRBV6-4 - TGTGCCAGCAGTGACTCGGGGGGATCTCTAGGAGATACGCAGTATTTT CASSDSGGSLGDTQYF
TRBD1 TRBJ1-1 TRBV27 - TGTGCCAGCAGTCTTCAGGGGGCAGTCACTGAAGCTTTCTTT CASSLQGAVTEAFF
- TRBJ1-3 TRBV28 - TGTGCCAGCAGTCTAGGGACCGCGAGGGGGGGAAACACCATATATTTT CASSLGTARGGNTIYF
TRBD1 TRBJ1-3 TRBV28 - TGTGCCAGCAGTCCGAATGACAGGGTTTACGGAAACACCATATATTTT CASSPNDRVYGNTIYF
TRBD2 TRBJ2-3 TRBV27 - TGTGCCAGCAGCTCCACGACTAGCGGGAGGGCAGATACGCAGTATTTT CASSSTTSGRADTQYF
TRBD1 TRBJ1-2 TRBV14 - TGTGCCAGCAGCAAGACAGGGGGCGGATGGGCTAACTATGGCTACACCTTC CASSKTGGGWANYGYTF
TRBD1 TRBJ2-7 TRBV4-2 once TGTGCCAGCAGCCTAGACAGGGGGCGAAACTACGAGCAGTACTTC CASSLDRGRNYEQYF
- TRBJ2-7 TRBV29-1 - TGCAGCGTCAACCCGACAGGAGCCTACGAGCAGTACTTC CSVNPTGAYEQYF
TRBD1 TRBJ2-7 TRBV6-1 - TGTGCCAGCAGTAAACGGGACAGGGTGAGCGAGCAGTACTTC CASSKRDRVSEQYF
TRBD1 TRBJ1-2 TRBV6-1 - TGTGCCAGCAGTGAAGCCCCCCCGACGACAGGGCTCTATGGCTACACCTTC CASSEAPPTTGLYGYTF